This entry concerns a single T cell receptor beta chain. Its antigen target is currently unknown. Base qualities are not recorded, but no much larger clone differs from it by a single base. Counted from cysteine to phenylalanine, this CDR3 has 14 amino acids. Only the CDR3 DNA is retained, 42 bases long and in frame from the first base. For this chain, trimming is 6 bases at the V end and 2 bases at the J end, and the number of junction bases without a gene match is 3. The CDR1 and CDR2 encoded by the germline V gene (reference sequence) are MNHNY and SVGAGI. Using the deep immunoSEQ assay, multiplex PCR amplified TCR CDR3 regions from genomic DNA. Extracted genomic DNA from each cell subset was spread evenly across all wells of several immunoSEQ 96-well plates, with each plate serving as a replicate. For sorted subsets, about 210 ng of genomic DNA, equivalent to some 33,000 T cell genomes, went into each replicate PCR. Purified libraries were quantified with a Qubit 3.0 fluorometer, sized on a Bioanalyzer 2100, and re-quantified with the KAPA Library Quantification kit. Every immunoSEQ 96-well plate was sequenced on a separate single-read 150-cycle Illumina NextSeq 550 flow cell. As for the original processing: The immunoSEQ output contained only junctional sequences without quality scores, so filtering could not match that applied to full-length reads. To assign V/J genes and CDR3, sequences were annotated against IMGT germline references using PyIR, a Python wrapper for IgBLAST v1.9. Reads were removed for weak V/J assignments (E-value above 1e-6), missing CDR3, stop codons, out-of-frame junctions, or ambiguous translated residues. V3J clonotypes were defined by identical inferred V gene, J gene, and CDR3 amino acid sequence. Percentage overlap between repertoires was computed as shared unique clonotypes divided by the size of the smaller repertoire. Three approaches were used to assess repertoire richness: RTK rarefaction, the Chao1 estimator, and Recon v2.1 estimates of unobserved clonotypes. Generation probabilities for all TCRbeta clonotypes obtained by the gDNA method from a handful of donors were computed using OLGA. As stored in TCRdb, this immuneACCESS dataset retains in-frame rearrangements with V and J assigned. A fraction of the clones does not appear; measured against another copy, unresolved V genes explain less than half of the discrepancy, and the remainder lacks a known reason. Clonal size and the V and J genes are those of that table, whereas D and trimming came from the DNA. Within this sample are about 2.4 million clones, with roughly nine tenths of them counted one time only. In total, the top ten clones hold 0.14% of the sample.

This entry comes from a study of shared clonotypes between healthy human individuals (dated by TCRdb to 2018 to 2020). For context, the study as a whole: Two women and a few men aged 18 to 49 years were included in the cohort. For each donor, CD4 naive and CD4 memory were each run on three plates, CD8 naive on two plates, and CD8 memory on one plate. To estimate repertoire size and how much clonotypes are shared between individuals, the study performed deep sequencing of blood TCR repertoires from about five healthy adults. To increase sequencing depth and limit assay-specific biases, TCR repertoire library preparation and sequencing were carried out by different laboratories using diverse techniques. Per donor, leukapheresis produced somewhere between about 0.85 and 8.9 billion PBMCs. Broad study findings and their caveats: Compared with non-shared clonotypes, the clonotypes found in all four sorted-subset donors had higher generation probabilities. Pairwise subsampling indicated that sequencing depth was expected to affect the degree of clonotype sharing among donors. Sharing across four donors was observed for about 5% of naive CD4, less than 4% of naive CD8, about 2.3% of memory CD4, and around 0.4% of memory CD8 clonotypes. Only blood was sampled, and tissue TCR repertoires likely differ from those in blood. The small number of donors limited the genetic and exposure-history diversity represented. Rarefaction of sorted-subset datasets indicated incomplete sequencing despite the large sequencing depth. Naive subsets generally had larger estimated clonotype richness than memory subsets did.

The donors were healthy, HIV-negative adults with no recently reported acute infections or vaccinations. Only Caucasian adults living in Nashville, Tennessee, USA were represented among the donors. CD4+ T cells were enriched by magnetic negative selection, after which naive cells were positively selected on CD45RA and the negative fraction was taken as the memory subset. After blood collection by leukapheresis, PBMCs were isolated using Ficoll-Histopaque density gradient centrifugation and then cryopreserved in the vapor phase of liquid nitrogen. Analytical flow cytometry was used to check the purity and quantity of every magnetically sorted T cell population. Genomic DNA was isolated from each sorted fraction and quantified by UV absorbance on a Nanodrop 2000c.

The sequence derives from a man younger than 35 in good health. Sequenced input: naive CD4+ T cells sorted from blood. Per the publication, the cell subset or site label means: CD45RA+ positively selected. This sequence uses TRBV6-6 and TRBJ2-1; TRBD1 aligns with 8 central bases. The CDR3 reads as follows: CASRPDRAYNEQFF. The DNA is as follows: TGTGCCAGCAGGCCGGACAGGGCCTACAATGAGCAGTTCTTC.